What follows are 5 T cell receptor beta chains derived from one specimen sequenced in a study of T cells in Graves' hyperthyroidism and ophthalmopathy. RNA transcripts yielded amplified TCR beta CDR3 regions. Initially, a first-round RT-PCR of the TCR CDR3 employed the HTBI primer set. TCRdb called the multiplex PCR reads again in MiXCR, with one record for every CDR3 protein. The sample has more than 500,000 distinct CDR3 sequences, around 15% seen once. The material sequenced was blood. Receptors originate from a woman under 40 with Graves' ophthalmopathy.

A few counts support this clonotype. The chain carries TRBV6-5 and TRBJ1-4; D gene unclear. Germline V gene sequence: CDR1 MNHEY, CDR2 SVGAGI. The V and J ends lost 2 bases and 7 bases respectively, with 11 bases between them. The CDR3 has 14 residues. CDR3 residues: CASSYLPWGEKLFF. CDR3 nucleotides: TGTGCCAGCAGTTACCTCCCCTGGGGTGAAAAACTGTTTTTT.

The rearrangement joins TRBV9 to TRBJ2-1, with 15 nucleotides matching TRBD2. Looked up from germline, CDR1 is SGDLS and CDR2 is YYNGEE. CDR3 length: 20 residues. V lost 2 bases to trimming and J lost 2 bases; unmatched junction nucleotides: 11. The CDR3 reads CASSVSSGLAGGSTYNEQFF. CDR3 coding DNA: TGTGCCAGCAGCGTTTCGTCAGGACTAGCGGGAGGGAGTACCTACAATGAGCAGTTCTTC.

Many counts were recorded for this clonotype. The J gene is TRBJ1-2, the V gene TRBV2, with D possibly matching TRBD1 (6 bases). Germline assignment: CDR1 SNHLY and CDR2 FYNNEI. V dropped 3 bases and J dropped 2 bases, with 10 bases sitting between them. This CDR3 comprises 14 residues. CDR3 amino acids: CASSEDSLNYGYTF. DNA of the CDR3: TGTGCCAGCAGTGAGGACAGTTTAAACTATGGCTACACCTTC.

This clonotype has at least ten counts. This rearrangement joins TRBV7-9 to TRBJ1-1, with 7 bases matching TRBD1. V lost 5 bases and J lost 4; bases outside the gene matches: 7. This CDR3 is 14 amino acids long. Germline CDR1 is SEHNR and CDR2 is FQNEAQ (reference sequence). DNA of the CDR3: TGTGCCAGCAGCCTGATGACAGGGCGCACTGAAGCTTTCTTT. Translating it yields CASSLMTGRTEAFF. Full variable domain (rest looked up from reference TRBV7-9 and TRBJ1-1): DTGVSQNPRHKITKRGQNVTFRCDPISEHNRLYWYRQTLGQGPEFLTYFQNEAQLEKSRLLSDRFSAERPKGSFSTLEIQRTEQGDSAMYLCASSLMTGRTEAFFGQGTRLTVV.

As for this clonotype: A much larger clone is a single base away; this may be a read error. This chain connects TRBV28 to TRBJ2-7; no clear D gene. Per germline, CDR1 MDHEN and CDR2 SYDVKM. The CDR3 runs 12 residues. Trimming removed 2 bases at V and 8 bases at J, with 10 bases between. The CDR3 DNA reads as TGTGCCAGCAGTTTAGGCCCCAGCAAGCAGTACTTC. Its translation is CASSLGPSKQYF.